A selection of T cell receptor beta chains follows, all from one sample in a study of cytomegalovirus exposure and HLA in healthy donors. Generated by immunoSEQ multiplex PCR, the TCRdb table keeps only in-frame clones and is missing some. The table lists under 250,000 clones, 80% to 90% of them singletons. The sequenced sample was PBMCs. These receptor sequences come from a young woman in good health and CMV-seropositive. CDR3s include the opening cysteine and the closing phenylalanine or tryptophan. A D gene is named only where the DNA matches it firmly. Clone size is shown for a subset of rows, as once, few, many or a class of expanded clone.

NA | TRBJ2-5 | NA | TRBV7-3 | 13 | TGTGCCAGCAGCCGAGGCCAAGGAGAGACCCAGTACTTC | CASSRGQGETQYF
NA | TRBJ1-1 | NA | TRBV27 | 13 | TGTGCCAGCAGTTGGACAGTGAACACTGAAGCTTTCTTT | CASSWTVNTEAFF
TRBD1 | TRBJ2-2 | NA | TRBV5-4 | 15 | TGTGCCAGCAGTCCCGGGACAGGGAACACCGGGGAGCTGTTTTTT | CASSPGTGNTGELFF
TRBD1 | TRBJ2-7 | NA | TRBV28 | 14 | TGTGCCAGCAGCGGGACAGGCGAATACTACGAGCAGTACTTC | CASSGTGEYYEQYF
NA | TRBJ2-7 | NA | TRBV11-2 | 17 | TGTGCCAGCAGCTTAGTTTTTCCCTCTGGGGCTTCCTACGAGCAGTACTTC | CASSLVFPSGASYEQYF
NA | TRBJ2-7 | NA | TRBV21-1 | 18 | TGTGCCAGCAGCAAACTAGCCTCGAGCGTAGGAGGGGCTTACGAGCAGTACTTC | CASSKLASSVGGAYEQYF
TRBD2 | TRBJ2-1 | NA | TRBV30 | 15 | TGTGCCTGGAATTTTTGGGCGGGAGGGCGCAATGAGCAGTTCTTC | CAWNFWAGGRNEQFF
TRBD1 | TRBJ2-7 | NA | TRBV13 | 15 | TGTGCCAGCAGCGGTGGGACAGGGGGCGCGTACGAGCAGTACTTC | CASSGGTGGAYEQYF
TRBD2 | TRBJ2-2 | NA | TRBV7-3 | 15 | TGTGCCAGCAGCGCTATTGGCGGGAGGGCCGGGGAGCTGTTTTTT | CASSAIGGRAGELFF
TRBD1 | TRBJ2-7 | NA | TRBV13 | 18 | TGTGCCAGCAGCTTAGGGGACAGGGTAAACAGTGGAGGCAACGAGCAGTACTTC | CASSLGDRVNSGGNEQYF
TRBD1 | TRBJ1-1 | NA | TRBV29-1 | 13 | TGCAGCGTTGAAGGACAGGGGAGGACTGAAGCTTTCTTT | CSVEGQGRTEAFF
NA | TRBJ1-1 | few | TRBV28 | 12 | TGTGCCAGCAACCAAATCCGACTCGAAGCTTTCTTT | CASNQIRLEAFF
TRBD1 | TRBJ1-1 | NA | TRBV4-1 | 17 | TGCGCCAGCAGCCAAGATCCCCCGACAGGGAGGCACACTGAAGCTTTCTTT | CASSQDPPTGRHTEAFF
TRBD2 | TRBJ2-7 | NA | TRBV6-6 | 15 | TGTGCCAGCAGTTACGGGACTAGCGGAATCTACGAGCAGTACTTC | CASSYGTSGIYEQYF
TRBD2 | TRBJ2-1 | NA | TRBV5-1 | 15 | TGCGCCAGCAGCCCGCTAGCGGGCAAGTTGGGTGAGCAGTTCTTC | CASSPLAGKLGEQFF
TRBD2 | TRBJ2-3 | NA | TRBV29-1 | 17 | TGCAGCGTTGAACTAGCGGGACTAAGTCCAAGCCAAGATACGCAGTATTTT | CSVELAGLSPSQDTQYF
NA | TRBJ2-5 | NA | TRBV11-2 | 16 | TGTGCCAGCAGCCTAGGGACTACAGGGGTACGAGAGACCCAGTACTTC | CASSLGTTGVRETQYF
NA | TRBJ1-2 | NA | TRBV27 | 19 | TGTGCCAGCAGTTCTTATCTCCCTTATCGGGGGGAGCTTAACTATGGCTACACCTTC | CASSSYLPYRGELNYGYTF
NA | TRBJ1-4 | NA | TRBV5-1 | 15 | TGCGCCAGCAGCTTCCGGCAGGGGTGGGAGGAAAAACTGTTTTTT | CASSFRQGWEEKLFF
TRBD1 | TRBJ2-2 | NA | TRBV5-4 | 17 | TGTGCCAGCAGCTTCCAAATGGGACAGGGGAACACCGGGGAGCTGTTTTTT | CASSFQMGQGNTGELFF
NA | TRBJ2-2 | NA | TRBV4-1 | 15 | TGCGCCAGCAGCCAGCCTCTTAGGAGTCCCGGGGAGCTGTTTTTT | CASSQPLRSPGELFF
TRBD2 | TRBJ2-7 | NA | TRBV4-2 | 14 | TGTGCCAGCAGCCAATCGGGACTAGCTTACGAGCAGTACTTC | CASSQSGLAYEQYF
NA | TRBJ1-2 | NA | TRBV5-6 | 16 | TGTGCCAGCAGCTCCCTCCCTGGGCAGAGAAACTATGGCTACACCTTC | CASSSLPGQRNYGYTF
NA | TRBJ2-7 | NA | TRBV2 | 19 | TGTGCCAGCAGTATTCGGGGGGGGGACAGGGCTCACCGACGGGGCGAGCAGTACTTC | CASSIRGGDRAHRRGEQYF
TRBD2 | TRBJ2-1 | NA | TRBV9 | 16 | TGTGCCAGCAGCCTTACCCAGCGGGAGAAGTGGTATGAGCAGTTCTTC | CASSLTQREKWYEQFF
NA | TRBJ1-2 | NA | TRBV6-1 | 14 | TGTGCCAGCAGTGAAGCGTGGGACTACTATGGCTACACCTTC | CASSEAWDYYGYTF
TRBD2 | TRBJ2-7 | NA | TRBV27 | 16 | TGTGCCAGCAGTCCCCCGGGACTAGCGGGATCCTACGAGCAGTACTTC | CASSPPGLAGSYEQYF
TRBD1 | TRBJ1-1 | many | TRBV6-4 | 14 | TGTGCCAGCAGTGACGGACAGGGGGCCACTGAAGCTTTCTTT | CASSDGQGATEAFF
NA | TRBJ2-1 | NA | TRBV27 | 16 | TGTGCCAGCAGCTCACCTTCGAGGAGCTCCTACAATGAGCAGTTCTTC | CASSSPSRSSYNEQFF
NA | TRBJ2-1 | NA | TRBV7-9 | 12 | TGTGCCAGCAGCATTGGACAGAATGAGCAGTTCTTC | CASSIGQNEQFF
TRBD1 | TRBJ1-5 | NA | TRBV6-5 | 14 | TGTGCCAGCAGCGACAGGGACGGCAATCAGCCCCAGCATTTT | CASSDRDGNQPQHF
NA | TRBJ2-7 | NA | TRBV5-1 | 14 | TGCGCCAGCAGCTTCAGATCGGGCTCCTACGAGCAGTACTTC | CASSFRSGSYEQYF
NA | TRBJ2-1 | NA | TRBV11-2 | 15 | TGTGCCAGCAGCCCCCAGGGAGGCTCCTACAATGAGCAGTTCTTC | CASSPQGGSYNEQFF
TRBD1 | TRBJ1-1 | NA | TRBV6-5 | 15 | TGTGCCAGCAGTTACACGGACAGGGTGGACACTGAAGCTTTCTTT | CASSYTDRVDTEAFF
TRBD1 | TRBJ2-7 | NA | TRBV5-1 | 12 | TGCGCCAGCAGCTCAGGGGGCGGCGAGCAGTACTTC | CASSSGGGEQYF
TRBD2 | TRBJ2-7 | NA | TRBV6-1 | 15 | TGTGCCAGCAGTAAGACTAGCGGGAGTTCGTACGAGCAGTACTTC | CASSKTSGSSYEQYF
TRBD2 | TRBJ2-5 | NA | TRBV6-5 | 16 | TGTGCCAGCAGTTACTCAGGGACTAGCGGCGCAGAGACCCAGTACTTC | CASSYSGTSGAETQYF
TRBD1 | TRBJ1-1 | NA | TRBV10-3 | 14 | TGTGCCATCAGTATACAGGGGCCGAACACTGAAGCTTTCTTT | CAISIQGPNTEAFF
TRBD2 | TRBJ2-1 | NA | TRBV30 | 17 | TGTGCCTTAAGAGGGCCTCAAACTAGCGGGAGGGGCAATGAGCAGTTCTTC | CALRGPQTSGRGNEQFF
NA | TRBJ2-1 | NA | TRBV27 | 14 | TGTGCCAGCAGTTTCACAGAAGCCTACAATGAGCAGTTCTTC | CASSFTEAYNEQFF
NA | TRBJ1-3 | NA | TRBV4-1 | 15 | TGCGCCAGCAGCCAAGTTCAGTCCCAAGGAAACACCATATATTTT | CASSQVQSQGNTIYF
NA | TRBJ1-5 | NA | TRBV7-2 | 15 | TGTGCCAGCAGCTTGAGGGGTCAGGGGAATCAGCCCCAGCATTTT | CASSLRGQGNQPQHF
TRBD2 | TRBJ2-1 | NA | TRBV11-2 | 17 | TGTGCCAGCAGCTTAGTGGCTAGCGGGGTATCCTACAATGAGCAGTTCTTC | CASSLVASGVSYNEQFF
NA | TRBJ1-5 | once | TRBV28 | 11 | TGTGCCAGCAGTCAAAATCAGCCCCAGCATTTT | CASSQNQPQHF
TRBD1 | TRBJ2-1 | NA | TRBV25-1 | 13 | TGTGCCAGCAGCGACAGGGGGATCAATGAGCAGTTCTTC | CASSDRGINEQFF
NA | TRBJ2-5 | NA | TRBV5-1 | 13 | TGCGCCAGCATGGGGACATCACTAAAGACCCAGTACTTC | CASMGTSLKTQYF
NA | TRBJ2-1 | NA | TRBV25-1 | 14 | TGTGCCAGCAGTGAAGGGACTGTCAACAATGAGCAGTTCTTC | CASSEGTVNNEQFF
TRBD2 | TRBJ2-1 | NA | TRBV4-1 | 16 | TGCGCCAGCAGCCAAGTGCCTAGCGGGAGGCTAAATGAGCAGTTCTTC | CASSQVPSGRLNEQFF
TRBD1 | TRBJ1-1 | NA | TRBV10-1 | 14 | TGCGCCAGCAGTGAGTCGACAGGGAGCACTGAAGCTTTCTTT | CASSESTGSTEAFF
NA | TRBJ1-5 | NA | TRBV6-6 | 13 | TGTGCCAGCAGTGGGCCCAGCGGTCGGCCCCAGCATTTT | CASSGPSGRPQHF
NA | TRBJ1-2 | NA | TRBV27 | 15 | TGTGCCAGCAGTTCTCTGTCAGGGGTCAACTATGGCTACACCTTC | CASSSLSGVNYGYTF
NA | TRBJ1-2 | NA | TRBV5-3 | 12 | TGTGACCCAGTTCCCCTTAACTATGGCTACACCTTC | CDPVPLNYGYTF
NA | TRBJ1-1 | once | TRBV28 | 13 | TGTGCCAGCAGTTTTCGTGGTAGCACTGAAGCTTTCTTT | CASSFRGSTEAFF
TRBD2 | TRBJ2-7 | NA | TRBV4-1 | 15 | TGCGCCAGCAGCCCCCAAGAGGGAGGGTCCTACGAGCAGTACTTC | CASSPQEGGSYEQYF
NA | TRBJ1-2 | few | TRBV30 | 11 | TGTGCCTGGAGTGTAGAGGGTGGCTACACCTTC | CAWSVEGGYTF
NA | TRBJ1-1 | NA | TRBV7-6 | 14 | TGTGCCAGCAGCGCAACCCGCGGGAACACTGAAGCTTTCTTT | CASSATRGNTEAFF